This T cell receptor (beta chain) came from a study of shared clonotypes between healthy human individuals. Repertoires were generated with immunoSEQ multiplex PCR, while TCRdb's copy carries only in-frame clones and drops some. In the table there are some 2,000,000 clones, about 95% of which are singletons. CDR1 and CDR2 from the germline V gene are SGHRS and YFSETQ. V lost 5 bases and J lost 6, with 12 bases in between. The CDR3 runs 13 residues. J is TRBJ2-1 and V is TRBV5-1; possible D gene TRBD2, 6 bases. Sequenced: naive CD4+ T cells sorted from blood. Indicated subset: CD45RA+ positively selected. This sequence originates from a man aged 18 to 30 in good health. The CDR3 loop reads CASRRAGSNEQFF. The CDR3 DNA sequence: TGCGCCAGCAGAAGGGCGGGAAGCAATGAGCAGTTCTTC.